The clone carrying this TCR beta chain was seen a few times. Its antigen remains unidentified. These data originate in a study of cytomegalovirus exposure and HLA in healthy donors. Whole-study results and caveats: Common viral pathogens seemed, in a later analysis, to connect with several of the most significant clusters. TRBV6-2, TRBV6-3 and some other V segments were unresolvable in 87-base-pair reads. For most TCR sequences rarity was the rule, although some public TCRs occurred in many donors. Most CMV-associated TCR beta chains were later found to appear HLA-restricted.

The CDR3 sequence is 13 residues long. Germline V gene lookup returns CDR1 SGHDT and CDR2 YYEEEE. Trimming stripped 1 base from V and 8 bases from J, with 10 bases between. This PCR relied on a set of 60 Vbeta primers and 13 Jbeta primers. Assay: immunoSEQ multiplex PCR; the TCRdb copy retains only in-frame clones and omits some. The sample holds 200,000 or so clones; 82% are singletons and the top ten take 0.098%. The specimen sequenced was PBMCs. This sequence joins TRBV5-6 and TRBJ1-3, with a tentative D call TRBD1 (5 bases). The origin of this receptor is a boy aged 2-9 years in good health and CMV-seronegative. CDR3 DNA: TGTGCCAGCAGCTTGACGGGGGAGGACACCATATATTTT. Amino acid sequence: CASSLTGEDTIYF.